One sample yielded the 18 T cell receptor beta chains listed below, sequenced in a study of blood T cells in healthy people across ages. Combining a sample-barcoded 5' primer with a J-beta primer mix, a second PCR ran for about 7 to 11 cycles. TCRdb re-called the 5' RACE reads with MiXCR, one entry per CDR3 protein. The sample has hundreds of thousands of distinct CDR3 sequences, about 30% seen once. The material sequenced was blood. The receptors derive from a woman of 80 years or more in good health.

The table lists this clonotype with many counts. The chain couples TRBV6-5 to TRBJ2-7; D perhaps matches TRBD1 (5 bases). Trimming removed 0 bases from V and 1 base from J, with 19 bases in between. The germline V gene encodes CDR1 MNHEY and CDR2 SVGAGI. The CDR3 spans 18 residues. DNA for the CDR3: TGTGCCAGCAGTTACTCGCCCAACTTAGGGGCCGCGTCCTACGAGCAGTACTTC. Translating gives CASSYSPNLGAASYEQYF.

The chain links TRBV30 to TRBJ2-2; possible D gene TRBD1, 6 bases. The CDR3 extends over 14 amino acids. Germline V gene sequence: CDR1 GTSNPN, CDR2 SVGIG (reference sequence). V was pared by 4 bases and J by 6 bases, with 15 bases between. CDR3: CAWNWDKWAGELFF. The CDR3 DNA sequence: TGTGCCTGGAATTGGGACAAATGGGCCGGGGAGCTGTTTTTT.

The gene calls are TRBV20-1 and TRBJ1-3; 7 positions match TRBD1. The junction had 9 bases not matched to a gene; V was cut back by 6 bases and J by 1 base. CDR3 length: 15 amino acids. CDR1 is DFQATT and CDR2 is SNEGSKA in the germline V gene (reference sequence). CDR3 in DNA: TGCAGTGCGCGGATGCAGACAGGGTCTGGAAACACCATATATTTT. Protein sequence: CSARMQTGSGNTIYF.

This sequence joins TRBV24-1 and TRBJ2-1; 7 positions match TRBD2. V shed 2 bases, J shed 8 bases, and the junction held 8 bases outside the gene matches. Per the germline V gene, CDR1 is KGHDR and CDR2 is SFDVKD. This CDR3 spans 15 amino acids. The CDR3 DNA reads TGTGCCACCAGTGATTGGCAGGGAGGGGCCCATGAGCAGTTCTTC. This codes for CATSDWQGGAHEQFF.

Many counts were recorded for this clonotype. V usage is TRBV20-1 and J usage is TRBJ2-5, with TRBD2 matching 14 bases. Germline CDR1 and CDR2: DFQATT and SNEGSKA (reference sequence). CDR3 length: 17 amino acids. V lost 1 base to trimming and J lost 5 bases; unmatched junction nucleotides: 9. The CDR3 coding sequence is TGCAGTGCTAGAGGACTAGCGGGGGGGATCCGGAGCGAGACCCAGTACTTC. It encodes CSARGLAGGIRSETQYF.

The chain couples TRBV30 to TRBJ1-5, with D possibly being TRBD1 (6 bases). CDR3 length: 13 amino acids. V lost 0 bases to trimming and J lost 8 bases, with 11 bases between them. Per germline, CDR1 GTSNPN and CDR2 SVGIG (reference sequence). The CDR3: CAWSVGGCEPQHF. CDR3 in DNA: TGTGCCTGGAGTGTGGGGGGCTGTGAGCCCCAGCATTTT.

The V gene is TRBV7-2, the J gene TRBJ2-1; 9 bases fit TRBD2. The CDR3 is made up of 15 amino acids. The J segment lost 5 bases and the V segment lost 7 bases, leaving 9 bases of the junction unmatched. Germline V lookup: CDR1 SGHTA, CDR2 FQGNSA. Here the CDR3 DNA reads TGTGCCAGCAAGTTGGTAGCGGGAGCTAACAATGAGCAGTTCTTC. This gives the protein CASKLVAGANNEQFF.

The gene calls are TRBV6-5 and TRBJ2-5; 7 bases fit TRBD2. The J call may be faulty, since TRBJ2-7 better matches the DNA end. The CDR3 totals 13 residues. Germline CDR1 and CDR2: MNHEY and SVGAGI. The CDR3 nucleotides read TGTGCCAGCACCGGCGCGGGAGCGGTCGAGCAGTACTTC. It codes for CASTGAGAVEQYF.

This clonotype was seen at least ten times. This chain uses TRBV5-6 with TRBJ1-2; 9 bases map to TRBD1. CDR1 is SGHDT and CDR2 is YYEEEE in the germline V gene. The V and J ends lost 5 bases and 7 bases, in that order; junction bases with no gene match: 9. This CDR3 comprises 14 residues. The CDR3 DNA is TGTGCCAGCAGACCTAAACAGGGGGCAATTGGCTACACCTTC. Amino acid sequence: CASRPKQGAIGYTF.

This clonotype was recorded a few times. The gene calls are TRBV21-1 and TRBJ2-7; the D call TRBD1 from the table was never checked on the DNA. TRBV21-1 constitutes a pseudogene. This CDR3 is 18 amino acids long. CDR3 amino acids: CASSKIRGQGQGKYEQYF. CDR3 DNA sequence: TGTGCCAGCAGCAAGATAAGGGGACAGGGTCAGGGGAAGTACGAGCAGTACTTC.

The sample holds many counts of this clonotype. The chain uses TRBV4-3 and TRBJ2-6; tentative D call: TRBD1 (5 bases). CDR1 is LGHNA and CDR2 is YSLEER in the germline V gene. V lost 0 bases, J lost 2 bases, and 8 bases lay in between. The CDR3 has 16 residues. The CDR3 reads CASSQESTAGANVLTF. In DNA form, the CDR3 reads TGCGCCAGCAGCCAAGAATCGACAGCTGGGGCCAACGTCCTGACTTTC.

The table lists this clonotype with a count of one. A read error may explain this, as a much larger clone is one base away. The gene calls are TRBV18 and TRBJ2-1; D is uncertain. The CDR3 is 13 amino acids. Germline assignment: CDR1 KGHSH and CDR2 LQKENI. The CDR3 nucleotides are TGTGCCAGCCCACCGGTGCTGTCCAATGAGCAGTTCTTC. Encoded protein: CASPPVLSNEQFF.

About this clonotype: At one end, the junction sequence differs from germline, possibly due to a read error. The chain joins TRBV4-1 to TRBJ2-2; D remains ambiguous. From germline, CDR1 is MGHRA and CDR2 YSYEKL. The CDR3 has 11 residues. CDR3 amino acids: CASTQTGELFF. CDR3 bases: TGCGCCAGCACCCAAACCGGGGAGCTGTTTTTT.

This clonotype was recorded many times. The chain is built from TRBV7-9 and TRBJ2-1; D is uncertain. The CDR3 spans 15 residues. Per germline, CDR1 SEHNR and CDR2 FQNEAQ (reference sequence). V dropped 5 bases and J dropped 5 bases, with 16 bases sitting between them. CDR3 loop: CASSGFEIGHNEQFF. CDR3 DNA sequence: TGTGCCAGCAGCGGATTCGAAATAGGCCACAATGAGCAGTTCTTC.

With regard to this clonotype: The germline gene is not matched at one end of the junction; a read error may be the cause. This chain connects TRBV28 to TRBJ2-7; 7 bases are shared with TRBD1. Germline values: CDR1 MDHEN, CDR2 SYDVKM. The length of the CDR3 is 14 residues. CDR3 sequence: CASRPTGTAYEQCF. CDR3 DNA sequence: TGTGCCAGCAGGCCGACAGGGACGGCCTACGAGCAGTGCTTC.

This clonotype was seen ten or more times. This chain links TRBV29-1 with TRBJ2-3, with 7 bases matching TRBD1. This CDR3 is 17 amino acids long. With 5 bases clipped from V and 1 base from J, the junction kept 15 bases outside the gene matches. Germline-derived CDR1 and CDR2 are SQVTM and ANQGSEA. The CDR3 region is CSVPSYPLTGGTDTQYF. Written as DNA, the CDR3 is TGCAGCGTTCCCTCATACCCACTCACAGGGGGCACAGATACGCAGTATTTT.

This clonotype was detected ten times or more. The chain has TRBV20-1 and TRBJ2-3, with D perhaps being TRBD1 or TRBD2 (5 bases each). The CDR3 runs to 14 residues. V lost 5 bases to trimming and J lost 6 bases, with 18 bases between them. CDR1 DFQATT and CDR2 SNEGSKA come from the germline V gene (reference sequence). The CDR3 protein is CSARDRLKRDTQYF. Written as DNA, the CDR3 is TGCAGTGCTCGGGACCGACTAAAGAGGGATACGCAGTATTTT.

This sequence joins TRBV7-3 and TRBJ2-7, with TRBD1 as a possible D gene (5 bases). The V and J ends lost 2 bases and 9 bases respectively, with 23 bases between them. The V gene's germline CDR1 is SGHTA and CDR2 FQGTGA. CDR3 length: 16 residues. The CDR3 coding sequence is TGTGCCAGCAGCTTAGACCCCCCAGGGCGACACAATGGGCAGTACTTC. Translated: CASSLDPPGRHNGQYF.